The rows below give T cell receptor beta chains drawn from one sample of a study of T cells after yellow fever vaccination. TCRdb reprocessed the 5' RACE reads via MiXCR and lists one record per CDR3 protein. The table records over 150,000 distinct CDR3 sequences, roughly 6.2% of them present only once. Specimen: CD4+ T cells sorted from PBMCs, collected on the day of the first yellow fever vaccination. The receptors stem from a young man who received the YFV17D yellow fever vaccine. The CDR3 runs from the conserved cysteine through the conserved F or W. A D gene is named only where the DNA matches it firmly. Clone size is stated in some rows and not others, as once, few, many or a class when expanded.

>many|.|TRBV7-2|TRBJ1-5
CASSPRGYSNQPQHF
TGTGCCAGCAGCCCAAGGGGTTATAGCAATCAGCCCCAGCATTTT
>few|.|TRBV18|TRBJ2-1
CASSPFEAAREQFF
TGTGCCAGCTCACCATTTGAAGCTGCCAGAGAGCAGTTCTTC
>many|.|TRBV11-3|TRBJ2-2
CASSQVSNTGELFF
TGTGCCAGCAGTCAGGTTTCGAACACCGGGGAGCTGTTTTTT
>many|.|TRBV5-1|TRBJ2-2
CASSWKVEAGELFF
TGCGCCAGCAGCTGGAAGGTAGAGGCCGGGGAGCTGTTTTTT
>few|.|TRBV18|TRBJ1-5
CASSPEENQPQHF
TGTGCCAGCTCACCCGAAGAGAATCAGCCCCAGCATTTT
>many|TRBD1|TRBV6-1|TRBJ2-3
CASSLGQGIRTDTQYF
TGTGCCAGCAGCCTTGGACAGGGGATTCGCACAGATACGCAGTATTTT
>many|.|TRBV29-1|TRBJ2-3
CSVERGTDTQYF
TGCAGCGTCGAACGGGGCACAGATACGCAGTATTTT
>few|TRBD1|TRBV7-8|TRBJ1-1
CASSRRQGRTEAFF
TGTGCCAGCAGCCGGAGACAGGGACGGACTGAAGCTTTCTTT
>many|.|TRBV7-9|TRBJ1-3
CASSPSRDTIYF
TGTGCCAGCAGCCCCTCAAGGGACACCATATATTTT
>many|.|TRBV7-2|TRBJ2-3
CASSFGYYTDTQYF
TGTGCCAGCAGCTTCGGTTATTACACAGATACGCAGTATTTT
>.|TRBD2|TRBV27|TRBJ2-1
CASSKSGVLGGAYEQFF
TGTGCCAGCAGCAAGAGTGGGGTGCTCGGGGGGGCTTATGAGCAGTTCTTC
>.|.|TRBV6-6|TRBJ1-2
CASRGQFYGYTF
TGTGCCAGCAGAGGACAGTTCTATGGCTACACCTTC
>few|.|TRBV5-6|TRBJ2-2
CASRPLGETGELFF
TGTGCCAGCAGGCCTTTGGGGGAGACCGGGGAGCTGTTTTTT
>many|.|TRBV12-3/TRBV12-4|TRBJ2-1
CASSTRLEQFF
TGTGCCAGCAGCACAAGACTAGAGCAGTTCTTC
>many|TRBD1|TRBV29-1|TRBJ2-2
CSVAPVTGDLAGELFF
TGCAGCGTTGCCCCCGTGACAGGGGATCTTGCCGGGGAGCTGTTTTTT
>many|.|TRBV7-9|TRBJ2-1
CASSPPPRAVSYNEQFF
TGTGCCAGCAGCCCCCCTCCGAGGGCGGTTTCCTACAATGAGCAGTTCTTC
>many|TRBD2|TRBV11-1|TRBJ2-2
CASSPLAGENTGELFF
TGTGCCAGCAGCCCACTAGCGGGGGAAAACACCGGGGAGCTGTTTTTT
>.|.|TRBV4-1|TRBJ1-2
CASSQVSPTGAAVYGYTF
TGCGCCAGCAGCCAAGTGAGTCCGACAGGAGCGGCCGTTTATGGCTACACCTTC
>many|TRBD2|TRBV27|TRBJ2-7
CASRRLAGGHYEQYF
TGTGCCAGCAGGAGACTAGCGGGGGGGCACTACGAGCAGTACTTC
>many|.|TRBV5-1|TRBJ2-5
CASSLDGYGQETQYF
TGCGCCAGCAGCTTGGACGGCTACGGCCAAGAGACCCAGTACTTC
>few|.|TRBV12-3/TRBV12-4|TRBJ1-5
CASTIQVSNQPQHF
TGTGCCAGCACAATCCAAGTGTCCAATCAGCCCCAGCATTTT
>.|TRBD2|TRBV27|TRBJ2-7
CASSLIAGPLYF
TGTGCCAGCAGTTTAATAGCGGGCCCGCTGTACTTC
>many|.|TRBV5-1|TRBJ2-5
CASSLGGIQETQYF
TGCGCCAGCAGCTTGGGGGGGATCCAAGAGACCCAGTACTTC
>many|TRBD1|TRBV15|TRBJ2-5
CATSTDRETTQYF
TGTGCCACCAGCACGGACAGGGAAACGACCCAGTACTTC
>once|.|TRBV13|TRBJ2-1
CASSLGGTPLTHNEQFF
TGTGCCAGCAGCTTAGGGGGGACACCGCTTACCCACAATGAGCAGTTCTTC
>.|.|TRBV7-2|TRBJ2-3
CASSLDLSTQYF
TGTGCCAGCAGCTTAGACTTGTCGACGCAGTATTTT
>many|TRBD2|TRBV29-1|TRBJ2-7
CSGLAGVEQYF
TGCAGCGGTCTGGCGGGGGTTGAGCAGTACTTC
>few|.|TRBV6-2/TRBV6-3|TRBJ2-5
CASKAHNQETQYF
TGTGCCAGCAAGGCTCATAATCAAGAGACCCAGTACTTC